The clone carrying this T cell receptor (beta chain) appeared many times. Its antigen is unidentified. The data stem from a study of molecular identifiers for immune sequencing clone quantification. Study-level background: Replicates partitioned RNA from approximately 20,000 or 98,000 naive CD8 cells into five parts, sequencing four. Study-wide results and limits: Spiked-in Jurkat TCR RNA corresponding to one cell was reported as detectable against 1 million or so naive cells.

Germline V gene sequence: CDR1 LNHNV, CDR2 YYDKDF (reference sequence). With 7 bases removed from V and 3 bases from J, the gap between germline ends came to 9 bases. This CDR3 comprises 12 residues. Sorting selected naive CD8 T cells with a CD8+CD4-CCR7+CD45RA+ phenotype. MiXCR, applied by TCRdb to the PCR reads, yields one record per CDR3 protein. This repertoire shows more than 250,000 distinct CDR3 sequences, around a fifth found once; its top ten account for approximately 0.84%. The chain links TRBV15 to TRBJ1-1; D gene uncertain. The receptor's source is a human donor in good health. Some libraries in this study had Jurkat cell RNA spiked in. The sequenced material came from naive CD8+ T cells from blood, with Jurkat cell RNA spiked in. The subset was: FACS-sorted CD8+CD4-CCR7+CD45RA+ naive T cells. The CDR3 nucleotides are TGTGCCACCAAGGAGATGGACACTGAAGCTTTCTTT. It specifies CATKEMDTEAFF.